The rows below give T cell receptor beta chains drawn from one sample of a study of cytomegalovirus exposure and HLA in healthy donors. The protocol was immunoSEQ multiplex PCR, while the TCRdb copy is restricted to in-frame clones and leaves out a portion. Of 110,000 to 150,000 clones in the sample, over 80% were seen once. Sample: PBMCs. These receptors were obtained from a male donor in good health and CMV-seronegative. CDR3s include the opening cysteine and the closing phenylalanine or tryptophan. D genes are given only for firm matches. Part of the rows lack a size; the others show once, few, many or a class for expanded clones.

TRBD1	.	TRBV7-2	TRBJ1-1	CASSGRQGVGTEAFF	TGTGCCAGCAGCGGACGACAGGGAGTAGGGACTGAAGCTTTCTTT
.	.	TRBV6-5	TRBJ2-3	CASSYSTYTDTQYF	TGTGCCAGCAGTTACTCGACATACACAGATACGCAGTATTTT
.	.	TRBV29-1	TRBJ1-1	CSVRGVTEAFF	TGCAGCGTTCGGGGGGTCACTGAAGCTTTCTTT
.	.	TRBV11-2	TRBJ1-6	CASSDTKQGRDSPLHF	TGTGCCAGCAGCGACACGAAACAGGGTAGAGATTCACCCCTCCACTTT
TRBD1	few	TRBV7-9	TRBJ1-4	CASSTDRGYEKLFF	TGTGCCAGCAGCACAGACAGGGGGTATGAAAAACTGTTTTTT
.	.	TRBV18	TRBJ1-1	CASSPRTDPYLNTEAFF	TGTGCCAGCTCCCCTAGGACAGACCCATACCTGAACACTGAAGCTTTCTTT
TRBD2	.	TRBV19	TRBJ2-1	CASSPGLAGSYNEQFF	TGTGCCAGTAGTCCGGGACTAGCCGGCTCCTACAATGAGCAGTTCTTC
.	.	TRBV6-1	TRBJ2-7	CASSETGAYEQYF	TGTGCCAGCAGTGAGACAGGAGCTTACGAGCAGTACTTC
.	.	TRBV28	TRBJ1-5	CASSLEGQPQHF	TGTGCCAGCAGTTTGGAGGGCCAGCCCCAGCATTTT
.	.	TRBV5-8	TRBJ1-2	CASSLVRAGADGYTF	TGTGCCAGCAGCTTGGTAAGGGCAGGGGCAGATGGCTACACCTTC
TRBD1	.	TRBV13	TRBJ2-3	CASSPTGGGTDTQYF	TGTGCCAGCAGCCCCACAGGGGGTGGGACAGATACGCAGTATTTT
.	.	TRBV5-6	TRBJ2-1	CASSFLNEQFF	TGTGCCAGCAGCTTCCTGAATGAGCAGTTCTTC
TRBD2	.	TRBV4-1	TRBJ2-5	CASSQDPLAGETQYF	TGCGCCAGCAGCCAAGATCCGCTAGCGGGCGAGACCCAGTACTTC
TRBD1	.	TRBV18	TRBJ1-1	CASSGGRNTEAFF	TGTGCCAGTTCAGGGGGCAGGAACACTGAAGCTTTCTTT
TRBD2	.	TRBV7-8	TRBJ2-2	CASSSPRGGVNTGELFF	TGTGCCAGCAGTTCCCCTCGGGGAGGGGTCAACACCGGGGAGCTGTTTTTT
.	few	TRBV10-3	TRBJ1-5	CAISVGTAGQPQHF	TGTGCCATCAGCGTAGGGACGGCGGGGCAGCCCCAGCATTTT
.	.	TRBV5-1	TRBJ1-6	CASSLVVPGQATNSPLHF	TGCGCCAGCAGCTTGGTTGTCCCGGGACAAGCTACTAATTCACCCCTCCACTTT
.	.	TRBV9	TRBJ2-5	CASSVELVDETQYF	TGTGCCAGCAGCGTAGAGCTAGTAGACGAGACCCAGTACTTC
.	.	TRBV5-1	TRBJ1-2	CASSLQGAYGYTF	TGCGCCAGCAGCTTACAGGGTGCCTATGGCTACACCTTC
TRBD2	once	TRBV9	TRBJ2-5	CASSHSGRGSEETQYF	TGTGCCAGCAGCCATAGCGGGAGGGGTTCGGAAGAGACCCAGTACTTC
.	.	TRBV2	TRBJ1-5	CASSDSYSNQPQHF	TGTGCCAGCAGTGATTCCTATAGCAATCAGCCCCAGCATTTT
TRBD1	.	TRBV27	TRBJ2-5	CASSRIQGAGRETQYF	TGTGCCAGCAGCCGAATCCAGGGGGCGGGTAGGGAGACCCAGTACTTC
.	.	TRBV6-7	TRBJ1-5	CASSYLGFACCNQPQHF	TGTGCCAGCAGCTATCTCGGGTTTGCGTGTTGCAATCAGCCCCAGCATTTT
.	.	TRBV2	TRBJ1-5	CTSSVGFSNQPQHF	TGTACCAGCAGTGTCGGGTTTAGCAATCAGCCCCAGCATTTT
.	.	TRBV19	TRBJ2-1	CASSIGGAGSYNEQFF	TGTGCCAGTAGTATTGGGGGGGCGGGGAGCTACAATGAGCAGTTCTTC
TRBD1	.	TRBV15	TRBJ2-7	CATTLGQGDSYEQYF	TGTGCCACCACCCTGGGACAGGGGGATTCCTACGAGCAGTACTTC
TRBD1	.	TRBV27	TRBJ1-2	CASSLGQGVYGYTF	TGTGCCAGCAGTTTAGGACAGGGGGTCTATGGCTACACCTTC
.	.	TRBV20-1	TRBJ2-2	CSAYRAGELFF	TGCAGTGCCTACAGGGCAGGGGAGCTGTTTTTT
.	.	TRBV30	TRBJ2-2	CAWSVGSVPGELFF	TGTGCCTGGAGTGTTGGTAGTGTCCCCGGGGAGCTGTTTTTT
.	.	TRBV4-1	TRBJ1-1	CASSQGKGVGEAFF	TGCGCCAGCAGCCAAGGCAAAGGGGTCGGTGAAGCTTTCTTT
.	once	TRBV29-1	TRBJ2-1	CSVETVPNNEQFF	TGCAGCGTTGAAACGGTACCGAACAATGAGCAGTTCTTC
TRBD1	.	TRBV30	TRBJ2-1	CAWKRTGAYNEQFF	TGTGCCTGGAAGAGGACAGGGGCCTACAATGAGCAGTTCTTC
.	few	TRBV11-3	TRBJ2-2	CASSLGQYTGELFF	TGTGCCAGCAGCTTAGGACAGTACACCGGGGAGCTGTTTTTT
TRBD2	.	TRBV9	TRBJ2-1	CASSVSLAGAYNEQFF	TGTGCCAGCAGCGTATCTCTTGCGGGAGCTTACAATGAGCAGTTCTTC
.	.	TRBV12-5	TRBJ1-3	CASGPGTVISGNTIYF	TGTGCTAGTGGGCCTGGCACAGTCATCTCTGGAAACACCATATATTTT
TRBD1	few	TRBV7-9	TRBJ2-7	CASRRQGTLSEQYF	TGTGCCAGCAGAAGACAGGGGACTTTGAGTGAGCAGTACTTC
.	few	TRBV18	TRBJ1-2	CASSPTPPGTNYGYTF	TGTGCCAGCTCACCGACCCCCCCCGGGACTAACTATGGCTACACCTTC
TRBD2	.	TRBV28	TRBJ2-1	CASRTSGRVYEQFF	TGTGCCAGCAGGACTAGCGGGAGGGTATATGAGCAGTTCTTC
.	.	TRBV5-6	TRBJ1-6	CASRLGNRESPLHF	TGTGCCAGTCGTTTGGGAAACAGGGAGTCACCCCTCCACTTT
TRBD1	.	TRBV19	TRBJ2-7	CASSIGDRVYEQYF	TGTGCCAGTAGTATCGGGGACAGGGTCTACGAGCAGTACTTC